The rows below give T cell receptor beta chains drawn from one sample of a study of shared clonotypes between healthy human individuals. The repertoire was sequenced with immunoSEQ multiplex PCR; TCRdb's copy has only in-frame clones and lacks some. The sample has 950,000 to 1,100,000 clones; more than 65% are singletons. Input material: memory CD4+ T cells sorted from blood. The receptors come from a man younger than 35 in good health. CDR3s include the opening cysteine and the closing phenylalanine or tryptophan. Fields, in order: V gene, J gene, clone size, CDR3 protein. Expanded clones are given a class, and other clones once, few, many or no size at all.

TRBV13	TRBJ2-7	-	CASALGPLTYEQYF
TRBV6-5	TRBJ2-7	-	CASSYRGNSGSYEQYF
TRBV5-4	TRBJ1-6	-	CASSSVGGLLSPLHF
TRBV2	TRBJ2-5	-	CASSTTSGRGQETQYF
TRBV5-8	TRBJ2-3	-	CASSKPFTDTQYF
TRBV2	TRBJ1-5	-	CASREQGGSNQPQHF
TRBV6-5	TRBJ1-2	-	CASSSGEGGYTF
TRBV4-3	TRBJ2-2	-	CASSQAWGLGTGELFF
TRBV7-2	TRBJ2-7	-	CASSSRTEQYF
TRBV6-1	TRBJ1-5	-	CASSEATKDGQPQHF
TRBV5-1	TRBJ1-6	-	CASSMGTGSDSPLHF
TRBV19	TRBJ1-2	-	CASSMKTGGSVVYGYTF
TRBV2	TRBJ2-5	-	CASSDIGTEGETQYF
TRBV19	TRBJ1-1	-	CASSIGDLRSEAFF
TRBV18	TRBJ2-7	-	CASLPSGGVYEQYF
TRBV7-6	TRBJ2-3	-	CASSITIQGAADTQYF
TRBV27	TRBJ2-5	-	CASSLTGAAQYF
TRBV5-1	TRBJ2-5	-	CASSLTSGGETQYF
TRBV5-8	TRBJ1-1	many	CASSYRYLNTEAFF
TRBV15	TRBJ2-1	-	CATSRPGGRDNEQFF
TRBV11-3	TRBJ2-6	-	CASSPGQGRLTGANVLTF
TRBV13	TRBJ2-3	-	CASSPADGNTQYF
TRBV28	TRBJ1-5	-	CASSRQLSNQPQHF
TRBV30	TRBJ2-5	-	CAWSGGGETQYF
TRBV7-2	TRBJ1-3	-	CASSLDVQGAGNTIYF
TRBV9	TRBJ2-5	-	CASSGAARETQYF
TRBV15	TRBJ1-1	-	CATSRDPRGGGTEAFF
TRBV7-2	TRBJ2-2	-	CASSLEGIPGELFF
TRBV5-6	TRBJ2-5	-	CASSLGAGGPQETQYF
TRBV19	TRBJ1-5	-	CASSTTNSNQPQHF
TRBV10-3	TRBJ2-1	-	CAIRDSGEQFF
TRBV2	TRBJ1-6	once	CASSTDNSPLHF
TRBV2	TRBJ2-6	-	CASTLYSGANVLTF
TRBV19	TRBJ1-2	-	CASSDIRQGYYGYTF
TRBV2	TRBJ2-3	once	CASRYTGHEFPQYF
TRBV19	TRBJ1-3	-	CASSEQGGNTIYF
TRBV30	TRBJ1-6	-	CAWSLGMDSPLHF
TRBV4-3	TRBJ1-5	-	CASSRSTGEDQPQHF
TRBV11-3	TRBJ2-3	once	CASSSHVTDTQYF
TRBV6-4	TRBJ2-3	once	CASSDEADTQYF
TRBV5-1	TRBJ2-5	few	CASSVGHEIQETQYF